The next 15 T cell receptor beta chains were all read from a single sample in a study of T cells in Graves' hyperthyroidism and ophthalmopathy. The TCR beta CDR3 regions underwent amplification using RNA transcripts as the source. Carried out on the TCR CDR3, a first-round RT-PCR used the HTBI primer set. TCRdb re-derived calls from the multiplex PCR reads in MiXCR, one entry per CDR3 protein. The table records 350,000 to 400,000 distinct CDR3 sequences, just under 15% of them present only once. The sample consisted of blood. The source is a woman in her twenties or thirties with Graves' hyperthyroidism.

Here the CDR3 DNA reads TGTGCCAGCTCACGGGGACAGCTAAACTATGGCTACACCTTC. Translating gives CASSRGQLNYGYTF. This chain uses TRBV18 with TRBJ1-2; 7 positions match TRBD1. Germline loops: CDR1 KGHSH, CDR2 LQKENI. CDR3 length: 14 residues. The V gene end was trimmed by 4 bases and the J gene end by 2 bases; junction bases not matched to a gene: 4.

There are a few counts of this clonotype. This chain connects TRBV9 to TRBJ2-1, with D tentatively TRBD2 (6 bases). Germline V CDR1 and CDR2: SGDLS, YYNGEE. V was shortened by 4 bases and J by 6 bases, with 11 bases between the two germline ends. The CDR3 runs 13 residues. The CDR3 reads CASSLNSGNEQFF. The CDR3 bases are TGTGCCAGCAGCCTCAATAGCGGCAATGAGCAGTTCTTC.

V usage is TRBV5-1 and J usage is TRBJ2-7; D remains unclear. The CDR3 is made up of 15 amino acids. Germline V gene data show CDR1 as SGHRS and CDR2 as YFSETQ. Trimming shortened V by 2 bases and J by 4 bases, and 16 bases separated the two germline ends. CDR3 loop: CASSFSPDLLYEQYF. CDR3 coding DNA: TGCGCCAGCAGCTTTAGCCCAGATCTCCTATACGAGCAGTACTTC.

This clonotype was counted between two and nine times. The rearrangement joins TRBV9 to TRBJ2-2; D possibly corresponds to TRBD1 (6 bases). This CDR3 has 14 residues. The V end was cut by 0 bases, the J end by 4 bases, with 7 bases between. CDR1 and CDR2 from the germline V gene are SGDLS and YYNGEE. CDR3 in DNA: TGTGCCAGCAGCGTAGTAGGGGGCACCGGGGAGCTGTTTTTT. The encoded protein is CASSVVGGTGELFF.

This clonotype was observed a few times. This rearrangement joins TRBV6-9 to TRBJ1-1; D gene unclear. The CDR3 consists of 14 residues. Germline CDR1 and CDR2: MNHGY and SVAAGI. The V end lost 7 bases, the J end lost 4 bases, and 16 bases lay between the germline ends. The CDR3 bases are TGTGCCAGCACTTTCACTCCTGGGTCCACTGAAGCTTTCTTT. Translating gives CASTFTPGSTEAFF.

In its sample, this clonotype was seen a few times. The chain joins TRBV2 to TRBJ2-4; 9 bases are a match to TRBD1. Trimming took 6 bases from V and 6 from J; bases not matched to a gene: 6. This CDR3 spans 14 amino acids. Germline CDR1 SNHLY, CDR2 FYNNEI. The CDR3 sequence is CASSLQGARNIQYF. CDR3 coding DNA: TGTGCCAGCAGCCTACAGGGGGCAAGAAACATTCAGTACTTC.

This clonotype has a handful of counts. The V call is TRBV4-2, the J call TRBJ2-1; the match to TRBD2 covers 8 bases. The CDR3 contains 16 residues. From germline, CDR1 is LGHNA and CDR2 YNFKEQ. V lost 0 bases, J lost 8 bases, and 9 bases stayed unmatched. The CDR3 reads CASSQEESGSKDEQFF. The CDR3 region has the DNA TGTGCCAGCAGCCAAGAGGAAAGCGGGAGCAAGGATGAGCAGTTCTTC.

This clonotype occurred many times. V usage is TRBV18 and J usage is TRBJ2-7; D is possibly TRBD1 (5 bases). Trimming removed 0 bases from V and 6 bases from J, with 9 bases in between. Germline V gene lookup returns CDR1 KGHSH and CDR2 LQKENI. This CDR3 is built from 13 residues. This chain's CDR3 is CASSPPVTAEQYF. CDR3 DNA: TGTGCCAGCTCACCACCGGTGACAGCCGAGCAGTACTTC.

J is TRBJ1-2 and V is TRBV7-9, with D hard to call. Germline CDR1 reads SEHNR; CDR2 reads FQNEAQ (reference sequence). The CDR3 has 15 residues. Trimming pared 4 bases from V and 0 bases from J, leaving 12 bases between. The CDR3 sequence: CASSSKKSPNYGYTF. In nucleotides, the CDR3 is TGTGCCAGCAGCTCGAAGAAAAGTCCTAACTATGGCTACACCTTC.

This clonotype has only a few counts. The rearrangement uses TRBV29-1 and TRBJ2-5; D not certain. Trimming took off 6 bases at V and 5 bases at J, with 13 bases between the two ends. The length of the CDR3 is 12 residues. Germline CDR1 reads SQVTM; CDR2 reads ANQGSEA. The CDR3 DNA reads as TGCAGCGTAACTAAAAACGGGGAGACCCAGTACTTC. It codes for CSVTKNGETQYF.

This clonotype came up a few times. V is TRBV13 and J is TRBJ2-5; D uncertain. Trimming cost V 7 bases and J 0 bases, with 9 bases left between them. The CDR3 is 13 amino acids. The V gene's germline CDR1 is PRHDT and CDR2 FYEKMQ (reference sequence). The CDR3 reads CASTRRYQETQYF. The CDR3 DNA reads as TGTGCCAGCACGAGGCGGTACCAAGAGACCCAGTACTTC.

This clonotype was observed a handful of times. This rearrangement joins TRBV6-4 to TRBJ1-2; no firm D call. This CDR3 region has 12 residues. V was pared by 3 bases and J by 7 bases, with 9 bases between. The germline V gene has CDR1 MRHNA and CDR2 SNTAGT. For the CDR3, the DNA is TGTGCCAGCAGTGATCGGCAGTCTGGCTACACCTTC. Residues: CASSDRQSGYTF.

The chain links TRBV5-1 to TRBJ2-3; perhaps TRBD1 as D (5 bases). The CDR3 covers 16 residues. Trimming shortened V by 0 bases and J by 2 bases, and 13 bases separated the two germline ends. CDR1 SGHRS and CDR2 YFSETQ come from the germline V gene. CDR3 loop: CASSLGTKGHTDTQYF. The CDR3 coding sequence is TGCGCCAGCAGCTTGGGGACCAAGGGGCACACAGATACGCAGTATTTT. The entire variable domain, with the rest obtained from reference TRBV5-1 and TRBJ2-3, is as follows: KAGVTQTPRYLIKTRGQQVTLSCSPISGHRSVSWYQQTPGQGLQFLFEYFSETQRNKGNFPGRFSGRQFSNSRSEMNVSTLELGDSALYLCASSLGTKGHTDTQYFGPGTRLTVL.

This clonotype was observed many times. The chain combines TRBV2 with TRBJ1-5; 7 nucleotides align to TRBD1. The CDR3 length is 14 residues. Germline V lookup: CDR1 SNHLY, CDR2 FYNNEI. J was trimmed by 6 bases and V by 4 bases; bases with no gene match: 6. In DNA form, the CDR3 reads TGTGCCAGCAGTGCGACAGGGAAGGGTCAGCCCCAGCATTTT. It encodes CASSATGKGQPQHF.

This clonotype has more than one count but fewer than ten. The J gene is TRBJ2-7, the V gene TRBV5-8; possible D gene TRBD1, 6 bases. V shed 0 bases and J shed 4 bases, with 17 bases lying between them. Germline loops: CDR1 SGHTS, CDR2 YDEGEE. This CDR3 is 16 amino acids long. The CDR3 bases are TGTGCCAGCAGCTTGGGTGGGACAAGGGTACTTTACGAGCAGTACTTC. This gives the protein CASSLGGTRVLYEQYF.